This record concerns one T cell receptor beta chain sequence. Its antigen is still unknown. Amplification used 60 Vbeta primers and 13 Jbeta primers. Data came from immunoSEQ multiplex PCR; TCRdb stores just in-frame clones and leaves some out. The sample lists some 120,000 clones; around three quarters were seen once. CDR1 and CDR2 (germline): SGHAT, FQNNGV. V dropped 4 bases and J dropped 5; count of bases not matched to a gene: 17. The CDR3 is 18 residues long. The sample comes from a study of cytomegalovirus exposure and HLA in healthy donors. Study conclusions and caveats: Clonal expansion, a later analysis showed, was greater in HLA-associated TCR beta chains than in equally common others. TCR beta chains numbering under 200 were designated cytomegalovirus-associated.

The sequencing sample was made of PBMCs. This chain joins TRBV11-2 and TRBJ2-1; TRBD1 agrees at 7 bases. The source is a young man in good health and CMV-seronegative. The CDR3 region has the DNA TGTGCCAGCAGCTACAGGACAGCCGGGACAGTACTACACAATGAGCAGTTCTTC. Encoded protein: CASSYRTAGTVLHNEQFF.